The subject of this entry is one TCR beta chain. These data are taken from a study of blood T cells in healthy people across ages. With a J-beta primer mix and a sample-barcoded 5' primer, a second PCR ran about 6 to 11 cycles. No fewer than 2.5 million CDR3-containing paired-end reads came from each sample. One entry per CDR3 protein results from TCRdb running MiXCR on the 5' RACE reads. This sample yields around 1,100,000 distinct CDR3 sequences, of which around two fifths are seen a single time; roughly 13% belongs to the top ten. V shed 2 bases, J shed 2 bases, and the junction held 2 bases outside the gene matches. This CDR3 has 17 residues. CDR1 SGHTA and CDR2 FQGNSA come from the germline V gene.

The rearrangement uses TRBV7-2 and TRBJ2-3, with 15 bases that match TRBD2. The sequencing sample was made of blood. The sequence was obtained from a man younger than 35 in good health. CDR3 bases: TGTGCCAGCAGCTTAAGGACTAGCGGGGGGGCCACAGATACGCAGTATTTT. This sequence encodes CASSLRTSGGATDTQYF.